The next 27 T cell receptor beta chains were all read from a single sample in a study of T cell responses to AZD1222 COVID-19 vaccine. Generated by immunoSEQ multiplex PCR, the TCRdb table keeps only in-frame clones and is missing some. This table has fewer than 200,000 clones, 85% to 95% appearing once. The sample here was peripheral blood, taken on day 0 of AZD1222 vaccination. These receptors all come from an adult in good health.

About this clone: Other DNA variants within this sample encode the same CDR3. The V and J genes are TRBV24-1 and TRBJ2-3; D gene uncertain. Trimming took 2 bases from V and 0 from J, leaving 8 bases between them. In germline, CDR1 is KGHDR, CDR2 SFDVKD. The CDR3 runs 15 residues. The CDR3 loop reads CATSDWTGSTDTQYF. CDR3 nucleotide sequence: TGTGCCACCAGTGATTGGACCGGCAGCACAGATACGCAGTATTTT.

V usage is TRBV27 and J usage is TRBJ2-1; the match to TRBD1 covers 9 bases. CDR1 is MNHEY, CDR2 SMNVEV, per germline (reference sequence). The CDR3 has 15 residues. V dropped 4 bases and J dropped 8; count of bases not matched to a gene: 9. As DNA, the CDR3 is TGTGCCAGCAGTTCTACCGGGACAGGGATCTATGAGCAGTTCTTC. The encoded protein is CASSSTGTGIYEQFF.

The rearrangement uses TRBV6-6 and TRBJ2-4; D remains ambiguous. There are 13 residues in the CDR3. Trimming stripped 2 bases from V and 4 bases from J, with 6 bases between. The V gene's germline CDR1 is MNHNY and CDR2 SVGAGI (reference sequence). The CDR3: CASSYNAKNIQYF. Written as DNA, the CDR3 is TGTGCCAGCAGTTACAATGCTAAAAACATTCAGTACTTC.

This sequence joins TRBV5-1 and TRBJ1-3; unclear D gene. Per the germline V gene, CDR1 is SGHRS and CDR2 is YFSETQ. This CDR3 is built from 12 residues. The V gene lost 4 bases and the J gene lost 4 bases, with 6 bases spanning the gap. The DNA for the CDR3 is TGCGCCAGCAGCCCTCCAGGAAACACCATATATTTT. Protein product: CASSPPGNTIYF.

The chain uses TRBV5-6 and TRBJ2-6; a possible D gene is TRBD1 (5 bases). Between the trimmed V and J ends, which lost 4 bases and 0 bases, there was a span of 14 bases. This CDR3 has 17 amino acids. Germline lookup yields CDR1 SGHDT and CDR2 YYEEEE. The CDR3 bases are TGTGCCAGCAGCCATGTACAGGTTTACTCTGGGGCCAACGTCCTGACTTTC. It specifies CASSHVQVYSGANVLTF.

The V gene is TRBV7-3, the J gene TRBJ1-1; D gene unclear. CDR3 length equals 17 residues. Germline-derived CDR1 and CDR2 are SGHTA and FQGTGA. The germline V and J ends were trimmed by 0 bases and 4 bases, with 18 bases remaining between them. DNA of the CDR3: TGTGCCAGCAGCTTAACCCACCGGGCCGCCGTGGGCACTGAAGCTTTCTTT. Protein sequence: CASSLTHRAAVGTEAFF.

This clone was observed a single time. This chain connects TRBV27 to TRBJ1-2, with D possibly TRBD1 on 5 matching bases. Deletions cut 2 bases from V and 4 bases from J, with 17 bases between. The CDR3 covers 16 residues. The germline V gene encodes CDR1 MNHEY and CDR2 SMNVEV (reference sequence). CDR3 in amino acids: CASSLRWGRLGYGYTF. The CDR3 DNA reads TGTGCCAGCAGTTTAAGATGGGGCCGCCTTGGCTATGGCTACACCTTC.

This chain uses TRBV2 with TRBJ1-1; TRBD1 is a possible D gene (6 bases). The CDR3 totals 13 residues. Germline V gives CDR1 SNHLY, CDR2 FYNNEI. Trimming shortened V by 11 bases and J by 0 bases, and 13 bases separated the two germline ends. CDR3 protein: CAGRTDMNTEAFF. The CDR3 nucleotides read TGTGCCGGAAGGACAGATATGAACACTGAAGCTTTCTTT.

The chain employs TRBV7-9 and TRBJ1-3; the match to TRBD1 covers 8 bases. There are 14 residues in the CDR3. V lost 5 bases, J lost 2 bases, and 2 bases stayed unmatched. From germline, CDR1 is SEHNR and CDR2 FQNEAQ (reference sequence). The CDR3 DNA follows: TGTGCCAGCAGCGACAGGGGTACTGGAAACACCATATATTTT. This gives the protein CASSDRGTGNTIYF.

The chain recombines TRBV7-9 with TRBJ2-6; TRBD1 aligns across 8 bases. There are 19 residues in the CDR3. The germline V gene has CDR1 SEHNR and CDR2 FQNEAQ (reference sequence). V lost 5 bases, J lost 0 bases, and 12 bases stayed unmatched. Here the CDR3 reads CASSPLLRGPYSGANVLTF. The CDR3 coding sequence is TGTGCCAGCAGCCCCTTACTCAGGGGGCCTTACTCTGGGGCCAACGTCCTGACTTTC.

This clone was observed a single time. The chain combines TRBV10-3 with TRBJ2-2, with a tentative D call TRBD1 (6 bases). The V gene lost 6 bases and the J gene lost 0 bases, with 11 bases spanning the gap. This CDR3 is 15 amino acids long. Germline V gene sequence: CDR1 ENHRY, CDR2 SYGVKD. DNA for the CDR3: TGTGCCATCAGCCCGGGACATACGAACACCGGGGAGCTGTTTTTT. It is translated as CAISPGHTNTGELFF.

The rearrangement links TRBV7-3 to TRBJ1-1; D not certain. This CDR3 is 13 amino acids long. Germline V gives CDR1 SGHTA, CDR2 FQGTGA. Trimming pared 2 bases from V and 0 bases from J, leaving 4 bases between. In DNA form, the CDR3 reads TGTGCCAGCAGCTTAGGGATGAACACTGAAGCTTTCTTT. Encoded protein: CASSLGMNTEAFF.

The chain carries TRBV6-5 and TRBJ2-7; a possible D gene is TRBD2 (5 bases). Per germline, CDR1 MNHEY and CDR2 SVGAGI. The CDR3 has 13 amino acids. V lost 7 bases and J lost 4, with 14 bases in between. For the CDR3, the DNA is TGTGCCAGCAACCGGGGAAAGATTTACGAGCAGTACTTC. Its translation is CASNRGKIYEQYF.

CDR3 in DNA: TGTGCCAGCAGCTTGTCGGGGGGGAGGCGCACAGATACGCAGTATTTT. Amino acid sequence: CASSLSGGRRTDTQYF. The rearrangement links TRBV7-2 to TRBJ2-3, with TRBD2 matching 8 bases. Trimming at V came to 3 bases and at J to 1 base, leaving 6 bases not matched to a gene. The CDR3 runs to 16 residues. CDR1 and CDR2 (germline): SGHTA, FQGNSA. Combining the CDR3 with reference TRBV7-2 and TRBJ2-3 gives the whole variable domain GAGVSQSPSNKVTEKGKDVELRCDPISGHTALYWYRQSLGQGLEFLIYFQGNSAPDKSGLPSDRFSAERTGGSVSTLTIQRTQQEDSAVYLCASSLSGGRRTDTQYFGPGTRLTVL.

The rearrangement uses TRBV6-2 or TRBV6-3 and TRBJ2-7, with 9 positions matching TRBD1. The CDR3 length is 14 residues. V was clipped by 5 bases and J by 2 bases; unmatched bases: 4. The V gene's germline CDR1 is MNHEY and CDR2 SVGEGT. This chain's CDR3 is CASSDRGYAYEQYF. As DNA, the CDR3 is TGTGCCAGCAGTGACAGGGGGTATGCCTACGAGCAGTACTTC.

CDR3 nucleotides: TGTGCCAGCAGTTTAACATCTAACTATGGCTACACCTTC. Translated: CASSLTSNYGYTF. The chain joins TRBV27 to TRBJ1-2; no clear D gene. CDR1 and CDR2 from the germline V gene are MNHEY and SMNVEV (reference sequence). With 2 bases removed from V and 0 bases from J, the gap between germline ends came to 4 bases. CDR3 length equals 13 residues.

This chain connects TRBV5-1 to TRBJ2-2; the match to TRBD1 covers 7 bases. Trimming took 4 bases from V and 7 from J; bases not matched to a gene: 1. CDR1 is SGHRS and CDR2 is YFSETQ in the germline V gene. The CDR3 extends over 12 amino acids. CDR3 DNA sequence: TGCGCCAGCAGCCGGGACAGCGGGGAGCTGTTTTTT. Amino acid sequence: CASSRDSGELFF.

V usage is TRBV7-2 and J usage is TRBJ1-2, with no clear D. The CDR3 extends over 13 amino acids. Germline V CDR1 and CDR2: SGHTA, FQGNSA. Trimming took off 2 bases at V and 7 bases at J, with 11 bases between the two ends. In DNA, the CDR3 is TGTGCCAGCAGCTTATATAGGGAGGGTGGCTACACCTTC. Protein product: CASSLYREGGYTF. Full variable domain (outside the CDR3, taken from reference TRBV7-2 and TRBJ1-2): GAGVSQSPSNKVTEKGKDVELRCDPISGHTALYWYRQSLGQGLEFLIYFQGNSAPDKSGLPSDRFSAERTGGSVSTLTIQRTQQEDSAVYLCASSLYREGGYTFGSGTRLTVV.

This clone was seen a single time. The chain links TRBV27 to TRBJ1-5; unclear D gene. The CDR3 spans 15 residues. Germline CDR1 and CDR2: MNHEY and SMNVEV (reference sequence). V gave up 2 bases and J gave up 0 bases, with 8 bases separating them. The CDR3 region is CASSLGQSSNQPQHF. Written as DNA, the CDR3 is TGTGCCAGCAGTTTAGGGCAGAGTAGCAATCAGCCCCAGCATTTT.

The J gene is TRBJ2-3, the V gene TRBV12-3 or TRBV12-4; D is ambiguous. The ends were cut back, 8 bases at V and 5 bases at J, with 11 bases in the middle. This CDR3 is 12 amino acids long. The CDR3 spells CASGSRGDTQYF. CDR3 DNA: TGTGCCAGCGGATCACGCGGAGATACGCAGTATTTT.

The genes are TRBV11-2 and TRBJ2-5; 7 nucleotides agree with TRBD2. The length of the CDR3 is 15 residues. Germline V lookup: CDR1 SGHAT, CDR2 FQNNGV. V lost 8 bases to trimming and J lost 6 bases; unmatched junction nucleotides: 15. The chain's CDR3 is CASATSGGIEKTQYF. The CDR3 DNA follows: TGTGCCAGCGCCACATCGGGGGGAATAGAAAAGACCCAGTACTTC. The complete variable domain, with remaining parts taken from reference TRBV11-2 and TRBJ2-5, reads EAGVAQSPRYKIIEKRQSVAFWCNPISGHATLYWYQQILGQGPKLLIQFQNNGVVDDSQLPKDRFSAERLKGVDSTLKIQPAKLEDSAVYLCASATSGGIEKTQYFGPGTRLLVL.

The V call is TRBV19, the J call TRBJ1-5; D possibly corresponds to TRBD1 (6 bases). Germline CDR1 and CDR2: LNHDA and SQIVND (reference sequence). Deletions cut 5 bases from V and 4 bases from J, with 12 bases between. The CDR3 contains 14 residues. Written as DNA, the CDR3 is TGTGCCAGTAGTTTACAGGGCGGGAATCAGCCCCAGCATTTT. Translating it yields CASSLQGGNQPQHF. Together with reference TRBV19 and TRBJ1-5, the CDR3 gives the full variable domain: DGGITQSPKYLFRKEGQNVTLSCEQNLNHDAMYWYRQDPGQGLRLIYYSQIVNDFQKGDIAEGYSVSREKKESFPLTVTSAQKNPTAFYLCASSLQGGNQPQHFGDGTRLSIL.

This clone was picked up one time. The chain carries TRBV5-1 and TRBJ2-3; 8 nucleotides match TRBD1. After removal of 0 bases from V and 3 bases from J, the junction contained 3 bases not matched to a gene. Germline V gene lookup returns CDR1 SGHRS and CDR2 YFSETQ. The CDR3 is made up of 15 amino acids. CDR3 in amino acids: CASSLGDRPTDTQYF. CDR3 nucleotide sequence: TGCGCCAGCAGCTTGGGGGACAGGCCTACAGATACGCAGTATTTT.

The rearrangement links TRBV7-2 to TRBJ1-4, with TRBD1 matching over 8 bases. V shed 1 base, J shed 8 bases, and the junction held 6 bases outside the gene matches. This CDR3 region has 15 residues. The germline V gene has CDR1 SGHTA and CDR2 FQGNSA. DNA for the CDR3: TGTGCCAGCAGCTTAGGGACAGGGAGCGTCGAAAAACTGTTTTTT. This gives the protein CASSLGTGSVEKLFF.

This clone was seen only once. Written as DNA, the CDR3 is TGTGCCACCGCGGGAACCCTGCGGGAAAAACTGTTTTTT. It specifies CATAGTLREKLFF. The genes are TRBV27 and TRBJ1-4; D unresolved. CDR3 length: 13 residues. In germline, CDR1 is MNHEY, CDR2 SMNVEV (reference sequence). V dropped 10 bases and J dropped 8 bases, with 17 bases sitting between them.

This clone was detected a few times. The chain is built from TRBV11-3 and TRBJ1-5, with D maybe TRBD1 (5 bases). V lost 8 bases, J lost 5 bases, and 31 bases lay in between. The length of the CDR3 is 19 residues. Germline-derived CDR1 and CDR2 are SGHNT and YENEEA. The CDR3 bases are TGTGCCAGCCCCTCCAAAACCCGCGGGGCACCGCGGGGGTATCAGCCCCAGCATTTT. This sequence encodes CASPSKTRGAPRGYQPQHF.

The chain has TRBV12-3 or TRBV12-4 and TRBJ1-2; no definite D call. This CDR3 is built from 12 residues. Trimming cost V 4 bases and J 8 bases, with 11 bases left between them. CDR3 sequence (DNA): TGTGCCAGCAGTTCAACCAGAGTCGGCTACACCTTC. Translating it yields CASSSTRVGYTF.